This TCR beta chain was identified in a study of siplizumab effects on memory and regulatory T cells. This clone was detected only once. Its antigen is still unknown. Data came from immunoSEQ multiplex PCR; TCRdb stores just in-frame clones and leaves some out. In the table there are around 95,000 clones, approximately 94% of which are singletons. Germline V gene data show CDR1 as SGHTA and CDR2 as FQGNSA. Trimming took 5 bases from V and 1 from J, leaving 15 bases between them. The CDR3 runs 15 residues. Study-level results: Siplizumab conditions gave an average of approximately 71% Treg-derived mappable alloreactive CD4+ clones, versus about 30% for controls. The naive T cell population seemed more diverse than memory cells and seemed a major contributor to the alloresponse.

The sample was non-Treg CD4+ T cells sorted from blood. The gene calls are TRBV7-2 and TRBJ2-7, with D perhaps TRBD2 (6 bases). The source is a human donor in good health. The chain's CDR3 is CASSPGLALSYEQYF. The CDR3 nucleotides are TGTGCCAGCAGCCCCGGGCTAGCGCTTTCCTACGAGCAGTACTTC.